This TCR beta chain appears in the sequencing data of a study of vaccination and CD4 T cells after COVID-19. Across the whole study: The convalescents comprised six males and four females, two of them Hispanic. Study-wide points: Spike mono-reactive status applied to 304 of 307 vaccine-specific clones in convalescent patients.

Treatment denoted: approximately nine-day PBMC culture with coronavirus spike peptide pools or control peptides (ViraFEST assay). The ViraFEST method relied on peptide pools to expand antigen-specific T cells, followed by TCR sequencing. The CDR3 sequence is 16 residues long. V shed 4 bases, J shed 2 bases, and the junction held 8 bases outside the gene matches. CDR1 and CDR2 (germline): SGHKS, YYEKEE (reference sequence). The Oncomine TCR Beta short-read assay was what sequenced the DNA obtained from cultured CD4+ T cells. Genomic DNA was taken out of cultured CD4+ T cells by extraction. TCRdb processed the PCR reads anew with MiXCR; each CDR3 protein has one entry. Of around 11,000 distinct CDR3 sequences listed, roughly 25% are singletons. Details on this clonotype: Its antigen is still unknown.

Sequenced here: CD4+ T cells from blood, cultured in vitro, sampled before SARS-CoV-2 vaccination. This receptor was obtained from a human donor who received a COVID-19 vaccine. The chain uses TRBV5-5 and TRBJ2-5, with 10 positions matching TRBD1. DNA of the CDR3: TGTGCCAGCAGCATCCAACCGGGACAGGGGCAAGAGACCCAGTACTTC. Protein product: CASSIQPGQGQETQYF.